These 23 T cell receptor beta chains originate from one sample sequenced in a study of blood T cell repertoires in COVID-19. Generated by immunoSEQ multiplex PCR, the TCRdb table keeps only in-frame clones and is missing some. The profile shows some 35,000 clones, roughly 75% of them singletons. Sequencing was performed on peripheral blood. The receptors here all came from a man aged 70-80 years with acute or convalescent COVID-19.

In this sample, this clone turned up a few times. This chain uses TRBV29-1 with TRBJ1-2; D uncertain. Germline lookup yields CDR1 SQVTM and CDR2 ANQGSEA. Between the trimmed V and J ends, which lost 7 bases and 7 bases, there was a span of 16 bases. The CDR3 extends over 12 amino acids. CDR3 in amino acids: CSAADPVGGYTF. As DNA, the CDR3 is TGCAGCGCCGCGGATCCTGTTGGTGGCTACACCTTC.

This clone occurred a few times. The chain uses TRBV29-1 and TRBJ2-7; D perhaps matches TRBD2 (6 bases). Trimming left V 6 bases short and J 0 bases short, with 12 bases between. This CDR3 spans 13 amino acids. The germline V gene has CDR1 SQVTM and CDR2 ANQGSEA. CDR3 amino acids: CSVGGDGSYEQYF. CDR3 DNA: TGCAGCGTCGGAGGGGACGGCTCCTACGAGCAGTACTTC.

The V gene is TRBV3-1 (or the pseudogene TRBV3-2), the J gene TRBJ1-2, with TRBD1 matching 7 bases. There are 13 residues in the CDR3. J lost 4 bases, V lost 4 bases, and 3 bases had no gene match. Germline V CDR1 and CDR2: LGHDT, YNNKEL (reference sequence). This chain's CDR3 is CASSRQGGYGYTF. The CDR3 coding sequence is TGTGCCAGCAGCCGACAGGGCGGCTATGGCTACACCTTC.

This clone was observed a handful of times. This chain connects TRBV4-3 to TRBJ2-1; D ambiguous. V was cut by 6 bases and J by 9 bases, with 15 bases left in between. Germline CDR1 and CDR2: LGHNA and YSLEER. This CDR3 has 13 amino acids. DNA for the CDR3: TGCGCCAGCAGTTGGTCCGTAACATTTGAGCAGTTCTTC. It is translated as CASSWSVTFEQFF.

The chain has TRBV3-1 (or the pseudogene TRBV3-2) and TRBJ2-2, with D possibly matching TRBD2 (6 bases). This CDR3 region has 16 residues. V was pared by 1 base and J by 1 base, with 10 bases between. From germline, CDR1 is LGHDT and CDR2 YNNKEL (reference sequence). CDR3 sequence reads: CASSQVGTVNTGELFF. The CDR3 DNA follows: TGTGCCAGCAGCCAAGTCGGGACTGTGAACACCGGGGAGCTGTTTTTT.

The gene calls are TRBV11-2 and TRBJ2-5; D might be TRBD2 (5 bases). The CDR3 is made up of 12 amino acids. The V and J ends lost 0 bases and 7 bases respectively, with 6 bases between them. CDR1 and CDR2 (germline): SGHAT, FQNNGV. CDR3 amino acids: CASSLEAGTQYF. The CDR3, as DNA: TGTGCCAGCAGCTTAGAGGCGGGGACCCAGTACTTC. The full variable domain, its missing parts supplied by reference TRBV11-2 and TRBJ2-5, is EAGVAQSPRYKIIEKRQSVAFWCNPISGHATLYWYQQILGQGPKLLIQFQNNGVVDDSQLPKDRFSAERLKGVDSTLKIQPAKLEDSAVYLCASSLEAGTQYFGPGTRLLVL.

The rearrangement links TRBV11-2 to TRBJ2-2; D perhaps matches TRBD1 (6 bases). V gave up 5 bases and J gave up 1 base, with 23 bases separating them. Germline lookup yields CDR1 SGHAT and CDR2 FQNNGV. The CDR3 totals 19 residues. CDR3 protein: CASSVPFRGTAGNTGELFF. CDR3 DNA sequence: TGTGCCAGCAGCGTTCCTTTTAGGGGGACCGCGGGGAACACCGGGGAGCTGTTTTTT.

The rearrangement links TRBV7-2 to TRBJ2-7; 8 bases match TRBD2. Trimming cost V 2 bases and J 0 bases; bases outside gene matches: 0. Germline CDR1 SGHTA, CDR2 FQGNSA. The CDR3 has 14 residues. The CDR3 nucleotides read TGTGCCAGCAGCTTAAGCGGGAGCTCCTACGAGCAGTACTTC. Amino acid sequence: CASSLSGSSYEQYF.

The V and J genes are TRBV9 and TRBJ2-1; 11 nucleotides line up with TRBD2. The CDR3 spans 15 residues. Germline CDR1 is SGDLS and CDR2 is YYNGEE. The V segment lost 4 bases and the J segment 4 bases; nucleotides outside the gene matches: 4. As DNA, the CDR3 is TGTGCCAGCAGCTCGGGACTAGCGGATTACAATGAGCAGTTCTTC. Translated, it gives CASSSGLADYNEQFF.

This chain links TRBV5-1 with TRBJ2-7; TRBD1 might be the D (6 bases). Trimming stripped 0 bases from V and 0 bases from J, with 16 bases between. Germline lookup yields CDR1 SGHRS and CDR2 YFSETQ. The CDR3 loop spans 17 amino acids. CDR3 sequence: CASSLAPYQGSSYEQYF. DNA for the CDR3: TGCGCCAGCAGCTTGGCCCCGTACCAGGGGAGCTCCTACGAGCAGTACTTC.

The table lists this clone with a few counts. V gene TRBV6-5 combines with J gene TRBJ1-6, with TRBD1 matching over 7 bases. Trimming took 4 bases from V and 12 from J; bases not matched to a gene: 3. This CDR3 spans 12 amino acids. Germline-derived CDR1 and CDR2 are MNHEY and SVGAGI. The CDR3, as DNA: TGTGCCAGCAGTTTCAGGGGGGAACCCCTCCACTTT. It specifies CASSFRGEPLHF.

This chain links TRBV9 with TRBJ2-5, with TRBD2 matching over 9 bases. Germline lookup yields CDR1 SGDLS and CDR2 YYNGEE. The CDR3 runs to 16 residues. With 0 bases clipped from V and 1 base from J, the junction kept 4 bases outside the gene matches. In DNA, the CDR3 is TGTGCCAGCAGCGTAGGTTTAGCGGGGGCCCAAGAGACCCAGTACTTC. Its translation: CASSVGLAGAQETQYF.

CDR3 nucleotide sequence: TGCAGCGTTGAAGATGAGGGGGTCTCCTACGAGCAGTACTTC. This encodes CSVEDEGVSYEQYF. V usage is TRBV29-1 and J usage is TRBJ2-7; TRBD1 might be the D (6 bases). CDR1 SQVTM and CDR2 ANQGSEA come from the germline V gene. V dropped 0 bases and J dropped 0 bases, with 9 bases sitting between them. The CDR3 runs to 14 residues.

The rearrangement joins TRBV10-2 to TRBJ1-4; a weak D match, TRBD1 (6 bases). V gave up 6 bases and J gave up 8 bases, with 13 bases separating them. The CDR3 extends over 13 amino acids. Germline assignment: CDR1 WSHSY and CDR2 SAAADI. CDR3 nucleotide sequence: TGCGCCAGCAGCCTCAGGGGTCGGGAAAAACTGTTTTTT. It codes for CASSLRGREKLFF.

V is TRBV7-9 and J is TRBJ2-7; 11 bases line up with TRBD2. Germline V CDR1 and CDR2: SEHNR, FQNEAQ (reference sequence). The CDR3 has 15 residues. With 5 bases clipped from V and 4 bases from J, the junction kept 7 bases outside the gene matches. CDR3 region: CASSPPGLAGYEQYF. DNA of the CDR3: TGTGCCAGCAGCCCCCCAGGACTAGCGGGTTACGAGCAGTACTTC.

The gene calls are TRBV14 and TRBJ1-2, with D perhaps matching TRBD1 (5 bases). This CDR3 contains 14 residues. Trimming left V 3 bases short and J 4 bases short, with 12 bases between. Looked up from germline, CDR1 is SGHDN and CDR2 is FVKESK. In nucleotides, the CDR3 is TGTGCCAGCAGCCAGATGCGGGGGGGCTATGGCTACACCTTC. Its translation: CASSQMRGGYGYTF.

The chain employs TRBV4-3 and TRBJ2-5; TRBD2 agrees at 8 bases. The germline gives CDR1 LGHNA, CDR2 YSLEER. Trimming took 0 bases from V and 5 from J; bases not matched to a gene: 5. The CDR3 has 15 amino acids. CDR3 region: CASSQDSQRGETQYF. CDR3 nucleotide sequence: TGCGCCAGCAGCCAAGATTCCCAGCGGGGGGAGACCCAGTACTTC.

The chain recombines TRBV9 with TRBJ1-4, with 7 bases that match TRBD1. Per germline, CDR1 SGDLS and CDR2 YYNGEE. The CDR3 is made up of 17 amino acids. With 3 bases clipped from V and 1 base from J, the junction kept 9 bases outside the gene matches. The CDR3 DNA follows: TGTGCCAGCAGCGGGGTAAAGGGGGCGGAAACTAATGAAAAACTGTTTTTT. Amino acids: CASSGVKGAETNEKLFF.

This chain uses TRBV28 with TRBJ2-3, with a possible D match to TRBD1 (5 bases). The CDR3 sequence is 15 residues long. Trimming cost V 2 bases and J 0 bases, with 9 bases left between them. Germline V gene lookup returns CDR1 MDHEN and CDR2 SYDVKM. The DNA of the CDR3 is TGTGCCAGCAGTTTACAGGGTACTAGCACAGATACGCAGTATTTT. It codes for CASSLQGTSTDTQYF.

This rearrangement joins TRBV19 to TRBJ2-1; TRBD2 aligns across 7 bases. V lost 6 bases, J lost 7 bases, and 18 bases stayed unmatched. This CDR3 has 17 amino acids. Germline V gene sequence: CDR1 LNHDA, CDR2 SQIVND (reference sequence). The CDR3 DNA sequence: TGTGCCAGTAGCCTTCGCGCCGGAGCGGGAATAACGAATGAGCAGTTCTTC. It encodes CASSLRAGAGITNEQFF.

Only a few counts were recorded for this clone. The CDR3 nucleotides are TGTGCCATCAGTGAGTCACCGACAGGGAGCGGTGAAGCTTTCTTT. Translated, it gives CAISESPTGSGEAFF. The genes are TRBV10-3 and TRBJ1-1; 7 positions agree with TRBD1. The CDR3 runs 15 residues. Germline loops: CDR1 ENHRY, CDR2 SYGVKD. J was trimmed by 7 bases and V by 0 bases; bases with no gene match: 8.

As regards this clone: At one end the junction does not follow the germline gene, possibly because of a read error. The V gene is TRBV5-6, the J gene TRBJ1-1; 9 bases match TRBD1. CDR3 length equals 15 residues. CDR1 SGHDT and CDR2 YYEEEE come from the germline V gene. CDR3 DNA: TGTGCCAGCAGTTTGGGGGACAGGGTTTACACTGAAGCTTTCTTT. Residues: CASSLGDRVYTEAFF.

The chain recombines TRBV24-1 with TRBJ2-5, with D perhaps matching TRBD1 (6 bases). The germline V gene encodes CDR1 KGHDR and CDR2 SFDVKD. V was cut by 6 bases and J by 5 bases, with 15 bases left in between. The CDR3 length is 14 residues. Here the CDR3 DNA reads TGTGCCACCAGTCTAAATTCAGGGGCGGAGACCCAGTACTTC. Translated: CATSLNSGAETQYF.